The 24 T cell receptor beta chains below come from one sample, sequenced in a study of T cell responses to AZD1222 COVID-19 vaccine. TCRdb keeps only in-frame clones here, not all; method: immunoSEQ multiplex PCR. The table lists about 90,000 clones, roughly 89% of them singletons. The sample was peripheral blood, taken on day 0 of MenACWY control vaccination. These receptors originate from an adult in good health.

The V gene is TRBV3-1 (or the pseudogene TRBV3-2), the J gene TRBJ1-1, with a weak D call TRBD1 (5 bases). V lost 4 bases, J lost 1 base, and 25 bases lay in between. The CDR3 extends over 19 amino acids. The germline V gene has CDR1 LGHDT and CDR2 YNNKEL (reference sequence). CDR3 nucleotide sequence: TGTGCCAGCAGCCTACCTTCAAAAGTAGGCGGCAGGGCGAACACTGAAGCTTTCTTT. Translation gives CASSLPSKVGGRANTEAFF.

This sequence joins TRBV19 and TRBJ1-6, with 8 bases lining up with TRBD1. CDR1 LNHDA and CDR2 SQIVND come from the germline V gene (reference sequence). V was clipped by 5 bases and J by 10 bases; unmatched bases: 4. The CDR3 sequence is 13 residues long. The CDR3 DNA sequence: TGTGCCAGTAGTGTTACAGGGGGATCACCCCTCCACTTT. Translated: CASSVTGGSPLHF. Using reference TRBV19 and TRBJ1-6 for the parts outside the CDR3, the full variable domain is DGGITQSPKYLFRKEGQNVTLSCEQNLNHDAMYWYRQDPGQGLRLIYYSQIVNDFQKGDIAEGYSVSREKKESFPLTVTSAQKNPTAFYLCASSVTGGSPLHFGNGTRLTVT.

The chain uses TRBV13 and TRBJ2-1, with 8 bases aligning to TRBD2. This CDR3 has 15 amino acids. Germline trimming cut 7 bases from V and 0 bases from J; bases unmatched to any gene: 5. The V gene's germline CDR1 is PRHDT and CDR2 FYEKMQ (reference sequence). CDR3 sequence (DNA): TGTGCCAGCACCCTGAGCGGGAGCTCCTACAATGAGCAGTTCTTC. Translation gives CASTLSGSSYNEQFF.

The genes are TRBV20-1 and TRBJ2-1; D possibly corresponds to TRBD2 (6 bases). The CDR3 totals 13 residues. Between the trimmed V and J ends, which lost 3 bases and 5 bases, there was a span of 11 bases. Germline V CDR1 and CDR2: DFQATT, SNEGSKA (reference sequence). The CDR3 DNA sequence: TGCAGTGCTAGTACTAGCCGACACAATGAGCAGTTCTTC. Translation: CSASTSRHNEQFF.

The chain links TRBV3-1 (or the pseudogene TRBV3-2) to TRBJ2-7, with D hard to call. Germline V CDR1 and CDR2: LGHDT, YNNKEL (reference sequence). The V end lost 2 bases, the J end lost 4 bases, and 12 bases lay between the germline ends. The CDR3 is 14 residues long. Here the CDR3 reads CASSQHSEVYEQYF. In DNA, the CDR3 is TGTGCCAGCAGCCAACACAGTGAAGTATACGAGCAGTACTTC.

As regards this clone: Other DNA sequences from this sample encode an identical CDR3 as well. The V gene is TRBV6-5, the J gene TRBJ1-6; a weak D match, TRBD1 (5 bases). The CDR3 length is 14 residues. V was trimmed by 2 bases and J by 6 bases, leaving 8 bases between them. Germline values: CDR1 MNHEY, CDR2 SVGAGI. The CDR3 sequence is CASSYGGPNSPLHF. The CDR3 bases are TGTGCCAGCAGTTACGGGGGTCCTAATTCACCCCTCCACTTT.

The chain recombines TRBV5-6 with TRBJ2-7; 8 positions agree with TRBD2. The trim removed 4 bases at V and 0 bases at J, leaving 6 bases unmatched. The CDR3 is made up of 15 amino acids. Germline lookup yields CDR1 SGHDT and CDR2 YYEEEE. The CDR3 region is CASSPLAGSSYEQYF. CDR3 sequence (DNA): TGTGCCAGCAGCCCCTTAGCGGGGAGCTCCTACGAGCAGTACTTC.

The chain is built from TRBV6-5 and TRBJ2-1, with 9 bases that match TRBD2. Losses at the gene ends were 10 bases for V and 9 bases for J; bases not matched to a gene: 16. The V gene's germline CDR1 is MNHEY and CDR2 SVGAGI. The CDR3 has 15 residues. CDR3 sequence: CAITLSGRTVGEQFF. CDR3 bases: TGTGCCATCACTCTAAGCGGGAGGACTGTCGGTGAGCAGTTCTTC.

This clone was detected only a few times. CDR3 sequence: CATSRDLAASSVGEQYF. The DNA of the CDR3 is TGTGCCACCAGCAGAGATCTGGCGGCTAGCTCCGTAGGGGAGCAGTACTTC. The V gene is TRBV15, the J gene TRBJ2-7, with a possible D match to TRBD2 (5 bases). The V end lost 0 bases, the J end lost 7 bases, and 22 bases lay between the germline ends. Germline V gives CDR1 LNHNV, CDR2 YYDKDF (reference sequence). This CDR3 has 17 amino acids.

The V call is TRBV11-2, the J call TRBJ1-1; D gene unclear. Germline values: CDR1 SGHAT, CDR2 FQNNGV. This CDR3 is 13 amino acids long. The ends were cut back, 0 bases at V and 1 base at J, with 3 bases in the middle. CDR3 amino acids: CASSLERNTEAFF. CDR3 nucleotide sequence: TGTGCCAGCAGCTTAGAGCGGAACACTGAAGCTTTCTTT.

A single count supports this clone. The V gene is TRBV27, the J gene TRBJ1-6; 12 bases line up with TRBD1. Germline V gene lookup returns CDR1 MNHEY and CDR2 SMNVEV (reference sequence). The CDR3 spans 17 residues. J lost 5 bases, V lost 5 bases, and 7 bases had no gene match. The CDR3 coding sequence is TGTGCCAGCAGTAAACAGGGACAGGGGGCAAATAATTCACCCCTCCACTTT. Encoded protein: CASSKQGQGANNSPLHF.

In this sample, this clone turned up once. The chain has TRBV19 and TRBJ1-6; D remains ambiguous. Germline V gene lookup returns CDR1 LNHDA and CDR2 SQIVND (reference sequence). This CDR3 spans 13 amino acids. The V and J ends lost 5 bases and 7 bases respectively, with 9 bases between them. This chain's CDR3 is CASSDPGNSPLHF. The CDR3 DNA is TGTGCCAGTAGTGACCCGGGAAATTCACCCCTCCACTTT.

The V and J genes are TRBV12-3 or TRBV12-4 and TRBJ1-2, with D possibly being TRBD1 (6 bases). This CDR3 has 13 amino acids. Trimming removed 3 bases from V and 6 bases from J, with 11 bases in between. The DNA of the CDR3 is TGTGCCAGCAGTTTGGACAGATTTGATGGCTACACCTTC. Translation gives CASSLDRFDGYTF.

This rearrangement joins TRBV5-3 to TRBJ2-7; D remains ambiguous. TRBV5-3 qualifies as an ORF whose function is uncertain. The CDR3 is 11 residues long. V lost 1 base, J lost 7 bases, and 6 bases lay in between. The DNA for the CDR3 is TGTGCCAGAAGCTTGCTCTGGGAGCAGTACTTC. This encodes CARSLLWEQYF.

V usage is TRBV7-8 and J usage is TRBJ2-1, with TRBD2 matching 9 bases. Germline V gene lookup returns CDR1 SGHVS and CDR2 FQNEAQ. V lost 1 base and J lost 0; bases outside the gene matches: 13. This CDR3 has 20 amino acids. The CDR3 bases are TGTGCCAGCAGCTTAGTTCAAGCGGGGGGAGCATCATCCTCCTACAATGAGCAGTTCTTC. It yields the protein CASSLVQAGGASSSYNEQFF. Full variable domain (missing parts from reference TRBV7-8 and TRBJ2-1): GAGVSQSPRYKVAKRGQDVALRCDPISGHVSLFWYQQALGQGPEFLTYFQNEAQLDKSGLPSDRFFAERPEGSVSTLKIQRTQQEDSAVYLCASSLVQAGGASSSYNEQFFGPGTRLTVL.

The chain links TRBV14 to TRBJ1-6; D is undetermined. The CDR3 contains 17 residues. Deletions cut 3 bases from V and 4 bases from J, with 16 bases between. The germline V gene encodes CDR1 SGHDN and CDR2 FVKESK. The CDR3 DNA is TGTGCCAGCAGCCACGATACGAGGACTGTGTATAATTCACCCCTCCACTTT. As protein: CASSHDTRTVYNSPLHF.

The CDR3 region is CASSEGGSEKLFF. The CDR3 nucleotides read TGCGCCAGCAGTGAGGGGGGGAGTGAAAAACTGTTTTTT. The chain has TRBV10-1 and TRBJ1-4; D perhaps matches TRBD1 (5 bases). V was shortened by 2 bases and J by 7 bases, with 8 bases between the two germline ends. Germline CDR1 reads WNHNN; CDR2 reads SYGVQD (reference sequence). This CDR3 has 13 amino acids.

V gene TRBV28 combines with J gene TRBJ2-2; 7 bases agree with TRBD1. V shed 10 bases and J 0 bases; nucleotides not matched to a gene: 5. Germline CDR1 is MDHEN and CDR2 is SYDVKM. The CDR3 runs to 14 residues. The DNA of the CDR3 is TGTGCCATCTTGGACAGGTCGAACACCGGGGAGCTGTTTTTT. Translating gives CAILDRSNTGELFF.

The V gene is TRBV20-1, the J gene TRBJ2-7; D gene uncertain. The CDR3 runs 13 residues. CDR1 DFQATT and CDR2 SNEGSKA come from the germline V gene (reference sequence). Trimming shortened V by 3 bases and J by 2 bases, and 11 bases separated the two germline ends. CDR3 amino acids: CSASGTDAYEQYF. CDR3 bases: TGCAGTGCTAGTGGTACAGACGCCTACGAGCAGTACTTC.

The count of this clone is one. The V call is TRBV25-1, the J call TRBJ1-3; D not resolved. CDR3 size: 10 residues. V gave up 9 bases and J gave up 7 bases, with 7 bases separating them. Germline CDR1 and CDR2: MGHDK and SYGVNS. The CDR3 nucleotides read TGTGCCAGTTCCGATAACACCATATATTTT. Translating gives CASSDNTIYF.

The CDR3 coding sequence is TGTGCCAGCAGTCCTCCGGGACATATTTACAATGAGCAGTTCTTC. Translated, it gives CASSPPGHIYNEQFF. The chain links TRBV6-5 to TRBJ2-1, with D maybe TRBD1 (6 bases). This CDR3 spans 15 amino acids. The germline CDR1 and CDR2 sequences are MNHEY and SVGAGI. V was shortened by 5 bases and J by 4 bases, with 15 bases between the two germline ends.

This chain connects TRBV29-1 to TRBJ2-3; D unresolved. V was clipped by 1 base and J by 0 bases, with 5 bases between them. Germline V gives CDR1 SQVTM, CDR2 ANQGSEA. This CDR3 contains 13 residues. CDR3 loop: CSVEGTSTDTQYF. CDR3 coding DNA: TGCAGCGTTGAAGGTACTAGCACAGATACGCAGTATTTT.

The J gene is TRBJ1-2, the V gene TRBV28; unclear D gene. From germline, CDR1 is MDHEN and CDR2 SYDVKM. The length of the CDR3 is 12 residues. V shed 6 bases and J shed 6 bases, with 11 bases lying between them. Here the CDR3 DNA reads TGTGCCAGCAGGCTCGGCTATCATGGCTACACCTTC. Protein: CASRLGYHGYTF.

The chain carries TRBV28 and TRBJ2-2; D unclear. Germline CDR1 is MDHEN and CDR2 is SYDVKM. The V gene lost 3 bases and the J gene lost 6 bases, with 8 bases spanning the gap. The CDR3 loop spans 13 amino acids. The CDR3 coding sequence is TGTGCCAGCAGTTTCTACGGCCCCGGGGAGCTGTTTTTT. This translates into CASSFYGPGELFF.